This TCR beta chain was identified during a study of graft-versus-host responses after intestinal transplantation. Whole-study findings and limits: Those patients showing graft-donor T cell macrochimerism displayed high graft-versus-host to host-versus-graft clonal ratios in allografts. With peak circulating GvH clone levels came an association with early post-transplant HvG declines.

About this clone itself: Its antigen is not known.

V lost 0 bases and J lost 4; bases outside the gene matches: 7. The CDR3 runs 15 residues. CDR1 is GTSNPN, CDR2 SVGIG, per germline (reference sequence). Profiled with immunoSEQ multiplex PCR; TCRdb holds only in-frame clones, not every one. The sample carries about 83,000 clones, roughly 89% recorded once. Source: unstimulated CD4+ T cells sorted from spleen or lymph node cells, taken before intestinal transplant. The J gene is TRBJ2-3, the V gene TRBV30; 7 bases match TRBD2. This TCR came from a human donor who received an intestinal transplant. In DNA form, the CDR3 reads TGTGCCTGGAGTGTGCCTGCGGGGGACTCAGATACGCAGTATTTT. It encodes CAWSVPAGDSDTQYF.